These T cell receptor beta chains were read from a single sample in a study of graft-versus-host responses after intestinal transplantation. Sequencing was performed with immunoSEQ multiplex PCR; in TCRdb, only in-frame clones are kept and a portion is missing. This table has 140,000 or so clones, nearly 95% appearing once. Their antigens are not known. The material was unstimulated CD4+ T cells sorted from spleen or lymph node cells, obtained before intestinal transplant. These receptors originate from a human donor who received an intestinal transplant. Each CDR3 is given with its conserved first and last residue. D genes are given only for firm matches. Expanded clones get a size class; other rows say once, few or many, or leave the size out.

clone_size d_call j_call v_call cdr3_aa cdr3_nt
NA NA TRBJ2-1 TRBV30 CAWSMRDWEQFF TGTGCCTGGAGTATGAGGGACTGGGAGCAGTTCTTC
NA NA TRBJ2-3 TRBV10-3 CAISDGPSTDTQYF TGTGCCATCAGTGATGGCCCTAGCACAGATACGCAGTATTTT
NA TRBD2 TRBJ2-7 TRBV11-2 CASRSGLAGVEQYF TGTGCCAGCAGGAGTGGACTAGCGGGAGTGGAGCAGTACTTC
NA NA TRBJ2-1 TRBV7-8 CASTPEGRQFF TGTGCCAGCACCCCGGAGGGGCGGCAGTTCTTC
NA NA TRBJ1-1 TRBV5-1 CASSLSSNTEAFF TGCGCCAGCAGCTTAAGCTCTAACACTGAAGCTTTCTTT
NA NA TRBJ1-3 TRBV11-3 CASSSQASGNTIYF TGTGCCAGCAGCTCACAAGCCTCTGGAAACACCATATATTTT
NA TRBD2 TRBJ2-7 TRBV9 CASSAGTSGIYEQYF TGTGCCAGCAGCGCCGGGACTAGCGGGATTTACGAGCAGTACTTC
NA TRBD2 TRBJ2-3 TRBV7-2 CASSLESGRHTQYF TGTGCCAGCAGCTTAGAAAGCGGGAGACATACGCAGTATTTT
NA NA TRBJ2-3 TRBV30 CAWSVLPQYF TGTGCCTGGAGTGTACTCCCGCAGTATTTT
NA TRBD2 TRBJ2-7 TRBV28 CATWPSSGPSYEQYF TGTGCCACGTGGCCTTCTAGCGGCCCCTCCTACGAGCAGTACTTC
NA NA TRBJ1-5 TRBV6-1 CASSEGSNQPQHF TGTGCCAGTTCCGAGGGGAGCAATCAGCCCCAGCATTTT
NA TRBD1 TRBJ1-1 TRBV2 CASRKRQGAKTEAFF TGTGCCAGCAGGAAAAGACAGGGGGCCAAAACTGAAGCTTTCTTT
NA NA TRBJ1-1 TRBV19 CASSMLGTTEAFF TGTGCCAGTAGTATGTTGGGAACCACTGAAGCTTTCTTT
NA TRBD2 TRBJ2-5 TRBV4-1 CASSQERTGGRETQYF TGCGCCAGCAGCCAAGAACGTACGGGGGGAAGAGAGACCCAGTACTTC
NA TRBD1 TRBJ1-2 TRBV27 CASSLDRGIDGNYGYTF TGTGCCAGCAGTTTGGACAGGGGGATAGATGGGAACTATGGCTACACCTTC
NA NA TRBJ1-1 TRBV30 CAWSKRGQGTEAFF TGTGCCTGGAGTAAAAGGGGCCAGGGCACTGAAGCTTTCTTT
NA TRBD1 TRBJ1-2 TRBV27 CASSPRDRGGYTF TGTGCCAGCAGTCCCAGGGACAGGGGCGGCTACACCTTC
NA NA TRBJ2-3 TRBV18 CASSPPGTPDTQYF TGTGCCAGCTCACCACCGGGAACCCCAGATACGCAGTATTTT
NA NA TRBJ2-7 TRBV2 CASSETSFFYEQYF TGTGCCAGCAGTGAAACAAGCTTTTTCTACGAGCAGTACTTC
once NA TRBJ1-2 TRBV6-6 CASSYIGNVYGYTF TGTGCCAGCAGTTACATAGGGAACGTCTATGGCTACACCTTC
NA NA TRBJ1-5 TRBV7-9 CASSLAGGAGSQPQHF TGTGCCAGCAGCTTAGCGGGGGGCGCGGGAAGTCAGCCCCAGCATTTT
NA TRBD1 TRBJ2-7 TRBV27 CASSATTGGVYEQYF TGTGCCAGCAGTGCCACGACAGGGGGCGTCTACGAGCAGTACTTC
NA TRBD1 TRBJ1-3 TRBV7-2 CASSLGGQGAGSGNTIYF TGTGCCAGCAGCTTAGGAGGACAGGGAGCCGGCTCTGGAAACACCATATATTTT
NA NA TRBJ2-7 TRBV6-6 CASSKTGEPYEQYF TGTGCCAGCAGCAAGACAGGAGAGCCCTACGAGCAGTACTTC
NA TRBD1 TRBJ1-1 TRBV29-1 CSAGTGLLQAFF TGCAGCGCCGGGACAGGTCTTCTCCAAGCTTTCTTT
few TRBD2 TRBJ2-2 TRBV19 CASTFGRANGELFF TGTGCCAGTACTTTCGGGAGGGCGAACGGGGAGCTGTTTTTT
NA NA TRBJ2-1 TRBV7-3 CASSPSGGLYNEQFF TGTGCCAGCAGCCCCTCCGGGGGTCTTTACAATGAGCAGTTCTTC
NA NA TRBJ2-5 TRBV4-3 CASSYGTVQETQYF TGCGCCAGCAGCTACGGGACCGTACAAGAGACCCAGTACTTC
once NA TRBJ2-1 TRBV6-1 CASRPLGPVYNEQFF TGTGCCAGCAGACCCCTCGGGCCAGTCTACAATGAGCAGTTCTTC
NA NA TRBJ2-7 TRBV5-4 CASSRSGAAYEQYF TGTGCCAGCAGCCGTTCGGGGGCAGCCTACGAGCAGTACTTC
once NA TRBJ2-1 TRBV18 CASSPGVSRSQGHNEQFF TGTGCCAGCTCCCCGGGGGTCTCTAGATCCCAAGGACACAATGAGCAGTTCTTC
NA TRBD2 TRBJ2-4 TRBV27 CASSPGQAGLAKNIQYF TGTGCCAGCAGTCCTGGTCAAGCGGGATTAGCCAAAAACATTCAGTACTTC
once NA TRBJ2-4 TRBV19 CASSKGAKNIQYF TGTGCCAGTAGCAAGGGGGCCAAAAACATTCAGTACTTC
NA TRBD1 TRBJ1-1 TRBV19 CASWTGPPKNTEAFF TGTGCCAGTTGGACAGGACCGCCGAAGAACACTGAAGCTTTCTTT
NA TRBD1 TRBJ1-1 TRBV27 CASRTGANTEAFF TGTGCCAGCAGGACAGGGGCGAACACTGAAGCTTTCTTT
NA TRBD1 TRBJ2-7 TRBV10-3 CAIRDRASEQYF TGTGCCATCAGGGACAGGGCGTCCGAGCAGTACTTC
NA TRBD2 TRBJ2-5 TRBV7-2 CASSARLAGVGETQYF TGTGCCAGCAGCGCGAGACTAGCGGGAGTAGGAGAGACCCAGTACTTC
NA TRBD2 TRBJ2-3 TRBV18 CASSLQTSGSTDTQYF TGTGCCAGCTCACTCCAGACTAGCGGTAGCACAGATACGCAGTATTTT
NA NA TRBJ1-2 TRBV5-4 CASSMGRPGYTF TGTGCCAGCAGCATGGGACGCCCAGGCTACACCTTC
few NA TRBJ2-5 TRBV19 CASSIGGVGETQYF TGTGCCAGTAGTATAGGGGGGGTAGGAGAGACCCAGTACTTC
NA NA TRBJ2-5 TRBV7-3 CASSSYCPQETQYF TGTGCCAGCAGCTCATACTGCCCCCAAGAGACCCAGTACTTC
NA NA TRBJ1-1 TRBV6-1 CASSEDVSWTEAFF TGTGCCAGCAGTGAAGATGTCAGCTGGACTGAAGCTTTCTTT